A single sample is the source of the 15 T cell receptor beta chains below, sequenced in a study of blood T cell repertoires in COVID-19. The table came from immunoSEQ multiplex PCR; TCRdb's copy has only in-frame clones and leaves some out. The table includes about 200,000 clones, roughly 88% detected once. Material for sequencing was peripheral blood. The receptors shown here come from a man aged 45-65 years with COVID-19, enrolled during active disease.

The chain uses TRBV27 and TRBJ2-4; D is possibly TRBD1 (7 bases). V was shortened by 5 bases and J by 3 bases, with 14 bases between the two germline ends. The CDR3 covers 15 residues. Germline V CDR1 and CDR2: MNHEY, SMNVEV (reference sequence). CDR3 nucleotides: TGTGCCAGCAGTACCTACAGGGGAGGCAAAAACATTCAGTACTTC. Translating gives CASSTYRGGKNIQYF.

The chain links TRBV19 to TRBJ1-1; D perhaps matches TRBD1 (5 bases). In germline, CDR1 is LNHDA, CDR2 SQIVND (reference sequence). The CDR3 has 14 amino acids. V was pared by 1 base and J by 3 bases, with 9 bases between. The CDR3 region has the DNA TGTGCCAGTAGTATAGGAATAGGGGACACTGAAGCTTTCTTT. The encoded protein is CASSIGIGDTEAFF.

The chain carries TRBV19 and TRBJ1-5; perhaps TRBD1 as D (6 bases). The CDR3 runs to 15 residues. CDR1 and CDR2 from the germline V gene are LNHDA and SQIVND (reference sequence). Deletions cut 7 bases from V and 4 bases from J, with 17 bases between. The CDR3 reads CASKRYGGSNQPQHF. For the CDR3, the DNA is TGTGCCAGTAAGAGATATGGGGGCTCTAATCAGCCCCAGCATTTT.

CDR3 DNA: TGTGCCAGCAGTTTTGGGACAGGACCTCAGCCCCAGCATTTT. Translating gives CASSFGTGPQPQHF. The J gene is TRBJ1-5, the V gene TRBV28; 8 bases fit TRBD1. V shed 3 bases, J shed 6 bases, and the junction held 4 bases outside the gene matches. CDR3 size: 14 residues. Germline V CDR1 and CDR2: MDHEN, SYDVKM.

The CDR3, as DNA: TGTGCCAGCAGCGTAGATCCAGGGAAGAACACTGAAGCTTTCTTT. It codes for CASSVDPGKNTEAFF. The rearrangement links TRBV9 to TRBJ1-1, with D possibly being TRBD1 (5 bases). V was shortened by 0 bases and J by 1 base, with 10 bases between the two germline ends. This CDR3 is built from 15 residues. Germline loops: CDR1 SGDLS, CDR2 YYNGEE.

V usage is TRBV9 and J usage is TRBJ1-3; D possibly corresponds to TRBD1 (6 bases). Germline V gives CDR1 SGDLS, CDR2 YYNGEE. Trimming left V 0 bases short and J 3 bases short, with 10 bases between. The length of the CDR3 is 15 residues. The CDR3 DNA is TGTGCCAGCAGCGTAGGACAGGACGGTGGAAACACCATATATTTT. Protein sequence: CASSVGQDGGNTIYF.

J is TRBJ1-4 and V is TRBV30; no clear D gene. V lost 4 bases and J lost 7, with 10 bases in between. CDR1 is GTSNPN, CDR2 SVGIG, per germline (reference sequence). This CDR3 is built from 12 residues. CDR3 bases: TGTGCCTGGAAGGGAGGTGGTGAAAAACTGTTTTTT. Its protein is CAWKGGGEKLFF.

The chain links TRBV5-1 to TRBJ2-6; no reliable D call. Germline V lookup: CDR1 SGHRS, CDR2 YFSETQ. V was shortened by 3 bases and J by 0 bases, with 13 bases between the two germline ends. The CDR3 runs to 17 residues. CDR3 region: CASSSTPPFSGANVLTF. The CDR3 DNA is TGCGCCAGCAGCTCAACTCCGCCATTCTCTGGGGCCAACGTCCTGACTTTC.

J is TRBJ2-1 and V is TRBV19; no clear D gene. The CDR3 consists of 13 residues. Germline assignment: CDR1 LNHDA and CDR2 SQIVND (reference sequence). V lost 6 bases to trimming and J lost 5 bases, with 11 bases between them. This CDR3 is CASSKSQNNEQFF. For the CDR3, the DNA is TGTGCCAGTAGCAAATCACAGAACAATGAGCAGTTCTTC.

V and J are TRBV19 and TRBJ2-1; tentative D call: TRBD2 (5 bases). The germline gives CDR1 LNHDA, CDR2 SQIVND (reference sequence). The CDR3 length is 14 residues. Trimming left V 4 bases short and J 3 bases short, with 10 bases between. The CDR3 nucleotides are TGTGCCAGTAGTAACCCGGGAATCTACAATGAGCAGTTCTTC. It codes for CASSNPGIYNEQFF.

The J gene is TRBJ2-3, the V gene TRBV9; 12 positions agree with TRBD2. Trimming at V came to 3 bases and at J to 6 bases, leaving 2 bases not matched to a gene. Germline V gene sequence: CDR1 SGDLS, CDR2 YYNGEE. The CDR3 runs to 14 residues. The CDR3 DNA follows: TGTGCCAGCAGCGCGACTAGCGGGAGTGATACGCAGTATTTT. Translation: CASSATSGSDTQYF.

This clone was found a few times. The chain links TRBV3-1 (or the pseudogene TRBV3-2) to TRBJ1-5; possible D gene TRBD1, 6 bases. V was cut by 0 bases and J by 5 bases, with 11 bases left in between. Germline CDR1 LGHDT, CDR2 YNNKEL (reference sequence). This CDR3 has 15 amino acids. The CDR3, as DNA: TGTGCCAGCAGCCAAGACTGGTCAGGGGATCAGCCCCAGCATTTT. Protein: CASSQDWSGDQPQHF.

Here the CDR3 DNA reads TGTGCCAGCAAAGGGACATCCCAAGAGACCCAGTACTTC. Translated, it gives CASKGTSQETQYF. The chain is built from TRBV2 and TRBJ2-5, with D perhaps matching TRBD1 (6 bases). Trimming stripped 7 bases from V and 1 base from J, with 10 bases between. The CDR3 covers 13 residues. Germline V gene lookup returns CDR1 SNHLY and CDR2 FYNNEI.

The count of this clone is one. V and J are TRBV27 and TRBJ2-7; 12 nucleotides line up with TRBD1. CDR1 and CDR2 from the germline V gene are MNHEY and SMNVEV (reference sequence). This CDR3 has 17 amino acids. V was pared by 6 bases and J by 1 base, with 10 bases of the junction left unmatched. CDR3 nucleotides: TGTGCCAGCAGGGCGGGACAGGGGGCGCTAGTTTCCTACGAGCAGTACTTC. Protein sequence: CASRAGQGALVSYEQYF.

The chain links TRBV10-1 to TRBJ1-3, with D possibly TRBD1 on 6 matching bases. The CDR3 runs to 14 residues. Trimming took off 8 bases at V and 0 bases at J, with 11 bases between the two ends. CDR1 and CDR2 from the germline V gene are WNHNN and SYGVQD (reference sequence). The DNA of the CDR3 is TGCGCCAGCGGGGACATATGCTCTGGAAACACCATATATTTT. It translates to CASGDICSGNTIYF.